These T cell receptor beta chains were read from a single sample in a study of cytomegalovirus exposure and HLA in healthy donors. Assay: immunoSEQ multiplex PCR; the TCRdb copy retains only in-frame clones and omits some. Of around 140,000 clones detected, 60% to 85% appear once; the ten largest clones hold around an eighth. Sequenced sample: PBMCs. The receptor source for this set is a man aged 40-49 years in good health and CMV-seropositive. Both conserved end residues are part of each CDR3.

v_call	j_call	cdr3_aa
TRBV5-4	TRBJ1-1	CASSLEQGLNTEAFF
TRBV2	TRBJ2-5	CASSEQGAWETQYF
TRBV7-2	TRBJ2-3	CASSYRQFLTDTQYF
TRBV10-3	TRBJ2-3	CAISEGWESTDTQYF
TRBV5-6	TRBJ2-3	CASSGILAGTDTQYF
TRBV6-1	TRBJ2-7	CASSEFWGPYEQYF
TRBV19	TRBJ2-3	CASSILSGTDTQYF
TRBV9	TRBJ2-2	CASSLTVGTGELFF
TRBV7-9	TRBJ2-3	CASSYGWGPDTQYF
TRBV2	TRBJ2-1	CASLGTTQGEQFF
TRBV2	TRBJ2-3	CASIRLAGTDTQYF
TRBV19	TRBJ2-2	CASSSVQGGGTGELFF
TRBV10-3	TRBJ2-3	CAISSVTDTQYF
TRBV7-3	TRBJ2-3	CASSLDVSSGTNTQYF